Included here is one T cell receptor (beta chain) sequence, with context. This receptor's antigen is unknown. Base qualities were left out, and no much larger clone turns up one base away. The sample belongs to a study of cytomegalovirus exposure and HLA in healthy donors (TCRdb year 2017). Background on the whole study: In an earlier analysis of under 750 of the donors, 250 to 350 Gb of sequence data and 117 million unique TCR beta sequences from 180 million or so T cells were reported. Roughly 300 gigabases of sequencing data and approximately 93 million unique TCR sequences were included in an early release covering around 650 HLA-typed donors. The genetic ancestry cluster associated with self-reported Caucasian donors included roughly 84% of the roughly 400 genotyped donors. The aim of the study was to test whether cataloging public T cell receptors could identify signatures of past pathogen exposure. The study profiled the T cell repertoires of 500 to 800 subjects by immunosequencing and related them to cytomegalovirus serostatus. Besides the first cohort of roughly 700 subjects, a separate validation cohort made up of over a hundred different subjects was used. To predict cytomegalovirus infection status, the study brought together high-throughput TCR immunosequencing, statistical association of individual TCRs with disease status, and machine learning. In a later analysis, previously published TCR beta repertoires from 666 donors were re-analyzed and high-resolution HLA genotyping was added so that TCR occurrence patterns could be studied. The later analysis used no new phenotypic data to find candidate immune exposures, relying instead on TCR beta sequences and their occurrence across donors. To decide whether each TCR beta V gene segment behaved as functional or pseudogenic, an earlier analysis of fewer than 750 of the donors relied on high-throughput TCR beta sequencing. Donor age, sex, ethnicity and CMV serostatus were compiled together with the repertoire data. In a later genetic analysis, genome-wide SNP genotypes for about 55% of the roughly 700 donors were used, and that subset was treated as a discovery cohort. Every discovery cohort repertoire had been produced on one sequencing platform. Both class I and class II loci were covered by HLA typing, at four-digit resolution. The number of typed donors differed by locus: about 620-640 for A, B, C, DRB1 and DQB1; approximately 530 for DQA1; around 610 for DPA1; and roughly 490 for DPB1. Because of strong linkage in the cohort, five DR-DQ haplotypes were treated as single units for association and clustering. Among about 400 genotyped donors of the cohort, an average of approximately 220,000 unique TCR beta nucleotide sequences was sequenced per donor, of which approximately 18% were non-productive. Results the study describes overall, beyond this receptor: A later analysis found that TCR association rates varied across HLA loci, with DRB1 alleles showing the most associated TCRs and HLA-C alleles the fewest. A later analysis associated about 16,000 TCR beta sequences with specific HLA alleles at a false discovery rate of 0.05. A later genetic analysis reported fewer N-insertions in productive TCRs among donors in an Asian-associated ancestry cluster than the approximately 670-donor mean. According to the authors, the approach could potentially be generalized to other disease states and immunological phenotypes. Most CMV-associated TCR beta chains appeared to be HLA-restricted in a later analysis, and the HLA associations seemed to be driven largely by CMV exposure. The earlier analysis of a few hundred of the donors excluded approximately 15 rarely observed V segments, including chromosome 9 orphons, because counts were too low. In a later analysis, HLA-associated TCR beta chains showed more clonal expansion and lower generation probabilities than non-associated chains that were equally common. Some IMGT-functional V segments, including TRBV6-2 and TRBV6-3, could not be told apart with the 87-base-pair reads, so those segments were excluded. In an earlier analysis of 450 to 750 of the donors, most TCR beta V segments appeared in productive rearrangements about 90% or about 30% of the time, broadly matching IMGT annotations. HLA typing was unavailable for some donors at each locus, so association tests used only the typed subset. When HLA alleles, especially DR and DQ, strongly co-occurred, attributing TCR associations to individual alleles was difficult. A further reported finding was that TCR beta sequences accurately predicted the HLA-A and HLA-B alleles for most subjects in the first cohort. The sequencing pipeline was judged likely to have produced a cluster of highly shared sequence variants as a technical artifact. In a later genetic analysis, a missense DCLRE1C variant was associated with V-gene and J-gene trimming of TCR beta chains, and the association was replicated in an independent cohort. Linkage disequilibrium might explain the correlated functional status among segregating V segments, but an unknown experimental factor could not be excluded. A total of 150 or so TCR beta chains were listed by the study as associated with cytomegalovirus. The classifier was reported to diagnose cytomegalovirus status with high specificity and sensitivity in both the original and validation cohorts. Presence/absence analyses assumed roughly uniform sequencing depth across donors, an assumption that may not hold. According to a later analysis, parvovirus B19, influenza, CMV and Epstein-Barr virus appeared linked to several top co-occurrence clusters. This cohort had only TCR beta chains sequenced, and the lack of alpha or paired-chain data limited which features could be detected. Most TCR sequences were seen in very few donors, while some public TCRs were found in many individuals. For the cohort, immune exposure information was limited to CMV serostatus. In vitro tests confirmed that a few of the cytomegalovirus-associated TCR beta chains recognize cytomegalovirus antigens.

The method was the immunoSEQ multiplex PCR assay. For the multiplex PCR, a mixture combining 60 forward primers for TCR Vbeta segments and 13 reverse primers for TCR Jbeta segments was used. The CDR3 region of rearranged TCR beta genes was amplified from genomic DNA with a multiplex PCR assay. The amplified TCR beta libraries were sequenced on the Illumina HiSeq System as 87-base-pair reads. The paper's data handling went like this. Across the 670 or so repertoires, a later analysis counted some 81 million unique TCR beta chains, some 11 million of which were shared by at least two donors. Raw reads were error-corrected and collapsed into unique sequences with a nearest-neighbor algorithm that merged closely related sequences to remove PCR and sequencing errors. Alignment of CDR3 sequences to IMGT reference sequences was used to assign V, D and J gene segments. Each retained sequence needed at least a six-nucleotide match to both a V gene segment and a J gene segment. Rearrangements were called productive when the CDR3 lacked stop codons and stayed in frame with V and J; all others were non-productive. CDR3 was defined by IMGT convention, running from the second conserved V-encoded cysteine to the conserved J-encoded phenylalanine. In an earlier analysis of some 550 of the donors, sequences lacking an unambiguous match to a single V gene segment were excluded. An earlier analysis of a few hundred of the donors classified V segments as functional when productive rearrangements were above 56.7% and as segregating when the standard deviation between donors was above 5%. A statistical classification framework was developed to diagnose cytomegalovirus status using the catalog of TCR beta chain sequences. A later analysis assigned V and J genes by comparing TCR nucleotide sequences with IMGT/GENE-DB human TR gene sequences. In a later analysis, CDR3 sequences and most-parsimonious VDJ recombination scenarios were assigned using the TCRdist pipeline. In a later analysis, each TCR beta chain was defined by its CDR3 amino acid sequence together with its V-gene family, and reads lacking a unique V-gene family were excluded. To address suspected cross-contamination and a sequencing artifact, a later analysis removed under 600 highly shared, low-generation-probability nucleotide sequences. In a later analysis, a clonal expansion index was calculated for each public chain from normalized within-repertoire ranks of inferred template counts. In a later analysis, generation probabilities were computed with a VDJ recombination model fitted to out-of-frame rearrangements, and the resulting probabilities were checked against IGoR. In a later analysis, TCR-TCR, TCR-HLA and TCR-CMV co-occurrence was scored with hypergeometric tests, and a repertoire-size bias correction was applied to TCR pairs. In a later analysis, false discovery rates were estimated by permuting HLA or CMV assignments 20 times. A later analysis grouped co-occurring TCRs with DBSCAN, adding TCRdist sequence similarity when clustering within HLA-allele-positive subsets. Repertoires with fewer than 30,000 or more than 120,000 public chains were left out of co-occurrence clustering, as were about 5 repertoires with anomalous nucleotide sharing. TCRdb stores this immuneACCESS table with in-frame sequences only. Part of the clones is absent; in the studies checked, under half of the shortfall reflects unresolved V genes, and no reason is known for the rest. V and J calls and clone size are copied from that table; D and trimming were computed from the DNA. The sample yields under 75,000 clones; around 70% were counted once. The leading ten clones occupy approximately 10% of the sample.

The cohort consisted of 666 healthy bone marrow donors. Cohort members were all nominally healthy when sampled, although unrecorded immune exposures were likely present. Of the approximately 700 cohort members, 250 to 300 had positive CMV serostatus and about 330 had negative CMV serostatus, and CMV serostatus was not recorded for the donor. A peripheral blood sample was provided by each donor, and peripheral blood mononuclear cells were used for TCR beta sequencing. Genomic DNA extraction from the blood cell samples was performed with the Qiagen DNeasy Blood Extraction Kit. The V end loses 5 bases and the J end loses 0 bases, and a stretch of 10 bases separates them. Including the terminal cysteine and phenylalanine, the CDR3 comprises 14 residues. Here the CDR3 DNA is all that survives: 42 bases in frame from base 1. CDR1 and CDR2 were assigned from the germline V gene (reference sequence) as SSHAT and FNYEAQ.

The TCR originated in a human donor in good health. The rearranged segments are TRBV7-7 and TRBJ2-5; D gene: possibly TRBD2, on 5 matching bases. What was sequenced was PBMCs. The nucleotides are TGTGCCAGCAGCGATAGCGAGTACCAAGAGACCCAGTACTTC. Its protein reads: CASSDSEYQETQYF.